This is a list of T cell receptor beta chains from one sample in a study of Tregs in tolerant kidney transplant recipients. TCRdb's table, derived via immunoSEQ multiplex PCR, lists solely in-frame clones and lacks some. The data contain about 240,000 clones, about 86% of them seen just once; the ten biggest clones take up less than 0.75%. The specimen was CD4+ T cells from blood. The source is a human donor in good health. The CDR3 runs from the conserved cysteine through the conserved F or W. A D gene is named only where the DNA matches it firmly. For some rows the clone size is stated as once, few or many, or as a class when expanded; others skip it.

>.|TRBJ2-4|TRBV6-1|.
TGTGCCAGCAGTGAAACGGCAGCCCGACCACTAGCCAAAAACATTCAGTACTTC
CASSETAARPLAKNIQYF
>.|TRBJ1-1|TRBV5-1|.
TGCGCCAGCAGCTTGGACGGGGACACTGAAGCTTTCTTT
CASSLDGDTEAFF
>.|TRBJ1-2|TRBV11-2|TRBD1
TGTGCCAGCAGCTTAGGACAGGGGGAAATCTATGGCTACACCTTC
CASSLGQGEIYGYTF
>.|TRBJ1-6|TRBV6-5|.
TGTGCCAGCAGTAGGGGACGTAGCTCACCCCTCCACTTT
CASSRGRSSPLHF
>.|TRBJ2-5|TRBV7-6|.
TGTGCCAGCAGCCCCACGGGGAGAGGAGAGACCCAGTACTTC
CASSPTGRGETQYF
>.|TRBJ1-5|TRBV6-1|TRBD1
TGTGCCAGCATCTGGGACAGCCGCAATCAGCCCCAGCATTTT
CASIWDSRNQPQHF
>few|TRBJ1-1|TRBV18|TRBD1
TGTGCCAGCTCACCGATTTTGAGACAGGGGTATCGCACTGAAGCTTTCTTT
CASSPILRQGYRTEAFF
>.|TRBJ1-4|TRBV6-1|.
TGTGCCAGCAGTGAAGGGACTTTAGCAACTAATGAAAAACTGTTTTTT
CASSEGTLATNEKLFF
>.|TRBJ1-3|TRBV15|.
TGTGCCACCAGCAGAGACCGGGACCCTGGAAACACCATATATTTT
CATSRDRDPGNTIYF
>.|TRBJ1-1|TRBV5-1|.
TGCGCCAGCAGCTTTAAGGAGAACACTGAAGCTTTCTTT
CASSFKENTEAFF
>.|TRBJ1-4|TRBV21-1|.
TGTGCCAGCAGTCAGGGGGCAAGGGGGGAAAAACTGTTTTTT
CASSQGARGEKLFF
>.|TRBJ2-7|TRBV7-6|.
TGTGCCAGCAGCCCCGACGGACTTTCCCTAGAGCAGTACTTC
CASSPDGLSLEQYF
>.|TRBJ2-3|TRBV19|.
TGTGCCAGTAGTATACGTGGGATGGCGAATACGCAGTATTTT
CASSIRGMANTQYF
>.|TRBJ2-5|TRBV6-5|TRBD1
TGTGCCAGCAGCGACAGGGGGCTCCAAGAGACCCAGTACTTC
CASSDRGLQETQYF
>.|TRBJ2-2|TRBV5-1|TRBD2
TGCGCCAGCAGCCGGGGGGACTCGAACACCGGGGAGCTGTTTTTT
CASSRGDSNTGELFF
>.|TRBJ1-1|TRBV7-9|.
TGTGCCAGCAGTCCACAAGACACTGAAGCTTTCTTT
CASSPQDTEAFF
>.|TRBJ2-4|TRBV10-3|.
TGTGCCATCAGTGAAGCCATTCAGTACTTC
CAISEAIQYF
>.|TRBJ2-7|TRBV14|.
TGTGCCAGCAGCCAAGATCCCGGCAAGAACGAGCAGTACTTC
CASSQDPGKNEQYF
>.|TRBJ1-5|TRBV23-1|.
TGCGCCAGCAGTCCCATAACAGGGATCGTCAATCAGCCCCAGCATTTT
CASSPITGIVNQPQHF
>.|TRBJ2-1|TRBV11-3|.
TGTGCCAGCAGCTTACACGGGGATGAGCAGTTCTTC
CASSLHGDEQFF
>.|TRBJ1-2|TRBV30|TRBD1
TGTGCCTGGAGTCCGGGACAGGGTTCAAACTATGGCTACACCTTC
CAWSPGQGSNYGYTF
>.|TRBJ1-5|TRBV6-5|.
TGTGCCAGCAGTTACAGGGAACGAACGGGCAATCAGCCCCAGCATTTT
CASSYRERTGNQPQHF
>.|TRBJ2-5|TRBV5-1|TRBD2
TGCGCCAGCAGCTTGGTGCGGCTAGCGGGAGAGACCCAGTACTTC
CASSLVRLAGETQYF
>.|TRBJ2-3|TRBV6-5|TRBD2
TGTGCCAGCAGTTACTCGATCGGACGGGGGGTAGATACGCAGTATTTT
CASSYSIGRGVDTQYF
>.|TRBJ1-5|TRBV6-1|.
TGTGCCAGCAGTGGACAGGTTAGCAATCAGCCCCAGCATTTT
CASSGQVSNQPQHF
>.|TRBJ2-2|TRBV6-4|.
TGTGCCAGCAGTGCTGGGACTCCGAACACCGGGGAGCTGTTTTTT
CASSAGTPNTGELFF
>few|TRBJ2-7|TRBV5-1|.
TGCGCCAGCAGCTTGGCCGGCAGTCTCTACGAGCAGTACTTC
CASSLAGSLYEQYF
>.|TRBJ1-2|TRBV15|TRBD1
TGTGCCACCAGCAGAGATCTGGGGTCCGGGACAGCGAAAGCCTATGGCTACACCTTC
CATSRDLGSGTAKAYGYTF
>.|TRBJ2-1|TRBV18|TRBD2
TGTGCCAGCTCACCCACCGGGACTAGCGGGGGGGGATACAATGAGCAGTTCTTC
CASSPTGTSGGGYNEQFF
>.|TRBJ2-7|TRBV11-2|.
TGTGCCAGCAGCCGAGGGCGGCAGGGAAGTTACGAGCAGTACTTC
CASSRGRQGSYEQYF
>.|TRBJ2-2|TRBV19|.
TGTGCCAGTAGTATTTCAGAGGTTGGGGAGCTGTTTTTT
CASSISEVGELFF
>.|TRBJ1-1|TRBV5-1|TRBD1
TGCGCCAGCAGCTTACAGGGGGCGACTGAAGCTTTCTTT
CASSLQGATEAFF
>.|TRBJ1-1|TRBV19|.
TGTGCCAGTAGTCGAGGGCAGACGAACACTGAAGCTTTCTTT
CASSRGQTNTEAFF